Given below is one T cell receptor (beta chain) in context. Assay: immunoSEQ multiplex PCR; the TCRdb copy retains only in-frame clones and omits some. The sample has around 50,000 clones, 83% seen once. The sample comes from a study of early stage breast cancer tumors. The CDR3 totals 13 residues. V lost 3 bases and J lost 2, with 8 bases in between. Germline V gene sequence: CDR1 KGHSH, CDR2 LQKENI. The chain has TRBV18 and TRBJ2-7; D remains unclear. The sequence derives from a person in their fifties with breast cancer. Sequenced sample: blood. The CDR3 DNA reads as TGTGCCAGCTCACCTCCGGCCGCCTACGAGCAGTACTTC. Protein: CASSPPAAYEQYF.